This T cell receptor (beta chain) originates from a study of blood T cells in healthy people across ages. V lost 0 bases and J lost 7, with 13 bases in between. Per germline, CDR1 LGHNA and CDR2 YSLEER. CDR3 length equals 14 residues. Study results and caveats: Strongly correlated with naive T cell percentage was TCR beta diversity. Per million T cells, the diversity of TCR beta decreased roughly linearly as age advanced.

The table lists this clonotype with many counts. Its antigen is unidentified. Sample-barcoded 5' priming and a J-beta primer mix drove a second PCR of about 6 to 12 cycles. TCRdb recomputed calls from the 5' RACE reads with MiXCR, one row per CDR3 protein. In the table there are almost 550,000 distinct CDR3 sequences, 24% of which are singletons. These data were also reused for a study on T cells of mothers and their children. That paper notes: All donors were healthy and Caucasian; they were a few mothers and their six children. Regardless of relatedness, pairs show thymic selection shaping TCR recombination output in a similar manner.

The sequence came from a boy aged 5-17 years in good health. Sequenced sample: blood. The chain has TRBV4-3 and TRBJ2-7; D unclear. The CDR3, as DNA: TGCGCCAGCAGCCAAGATCCTGCCTCCTGGGAGCAGTACTTC. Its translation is CASSQDPASWEQYF.